These 27 T cell receptor beta chains were all obtained from the same sample, sequenced in a study of shared clonotypes between healthy human individuals. TCRdb's copy holds only in-frame clones and misses some; the assay was immunoSEQ multiplex PCR. The sample includes 400,000 to 550,000 clones, 79% of them seen just once. The sample comprised PBMCs. These TCRs come from a woman in her thirties or forties in good health. Some clones in this sample may be carry-over from other donors' samples.

This clone was recorded many times. V and J are TRBV28 and TRBJ2-7, with TRBD1 as a possible D gene (6 bases). CDR1 is MDHEN, CDR2 SYDVKM, per germline. V was cut by 2 bases and J by 0 bases, with 14 bases left in between. The CDR3 length is 16 residues. CDR3 in DNA: TGTGCCAGCAGTTTACGTGGGCAGGGGAGCTCCTACGAGCAGTACTTC. Its protein product is CASSLRGQGSSYEQYF. Together with reference TRBV28 and TRBJ2-7, the CDR3 gives the full variable domain: DVKVTQSSRYLVKRTGEKVFLECVQDMDHENMFWYRQDPGLGLRLIYFSYDVKMKEKGDIPEGYSVSREKKERFSLILESASTNQTSMYLCASSLRGQGSSYEQYFGPGTRLTVT.

The genes are TRBV30 and TRBJ1-2; D possibly corresponds to TRBD1 (6 bases). Trimming removed 5 bases at V and 8 bases at J, with 18 bases between. CDR1 is GTSNPN, CDR2 SVGIG, per germline (reference sequence). The CDR3 length is 13 residues. In DNA, the CDR3 is TGTGCCTGGGGCGGCGGGGGGCTTGACGGCTACACCTTC. Translation: CAWGGGGLDGYTF.

The rearrangement links TRBV10-3 to TRBJ2-1, with TRBD2 matching 14 bases. CDR3 length: 18 residues. CDR1 ENHRY and CDR2 SYGVKD come from the germline V gene. V lost 6 bases to trimming and J lost 0 bases; unmatched junction nucleotides: 7. The CDR3 sequence: CAISPGTSGRASYNEQFF. CDR3 DNA sequence: TGTGCCATCAGCCCCGGGACTAGCGGGAGAGCCTCCTACAATGAGCAGTTCTTC.

The rearrangement joins TRBV7-9 to TRBJ1-5; 12 nucleotides match TRBD1. The CDR3 spans 15 residues. V was clipped by 6 bases and J by 5 bases; unmatched bases: 5. The V gene's germline CDR1 is SEHNR and CDR2 FQNEAQ (reference sequence). In nucleotides, the CDR3 is TGTGCCAGCAGTACCGGGACAGGGGGCGATCAGCCCCAGCATTTT. This encodes CASSTGTGGDQPQHF. The full variable domain, in which reference TRBV7-9 and TRBJ1-5 provide the parts outside the CDR3, is DTGVSQNPRHKITKRGQNVTFRCDPISEHNRLYWYRQTLGQGPEFLTYFQNEAQLEKSRLLSDRFSAERPKGSFSTLEIQRTEQGDSAMYLCASSTGTGGDQPQHFGDGTRLSIL.

This clone was picked up one time. This chain joins TRBV7-2 and TRBJ2-5; D remains ambiguous. The CDR3 sequence is 15 residues long. Trimming removed 3 bases from V and 3 bases from J, with 14 bases in between. The germline CDR1 and CDR2 sequences are SGHTA and FQGNSA. The CDR3 nucleotides are TGTGCCAGCAGCTTTAACTATGGCCTCGAAGAGACCCAGTACTTC. Its translation: CASSFNYGLEETQYF.

The chain has TRBV29-1 and TRBJ2-1; D may correspond to TRBD1 or TRBD2 (6 bases each). V lost 7 bases and J lost 7, with 26 bases in between. Germline-derived CDR1 and CDR2 are SQVTM and ANQGSEA. The CDR3 sequence is 16 residues long. The CDR3 nucleotides read TGCAGCGCCGAGGGGGACTTCCGGTCAACTTCGAATGAGCAGTTCTTC. The encoded protein is CSAEGDFRSTSNEQFF.

This clone was picked up one time. The J gene is TRBJ1-5, the V gene TRBV18; 8 bases agree with TRBD1. CDR1 KGHSH and CDR2 LQKENI come from the germline V gene. The CDR3 length is 14 residues. V was clipped by 2 bases and J by 7 bases; unmatched bases: 4. Here the CDR3 DNA reads TGTGCCAGCTCACCAGGACAGGGTTGGCAGCCCCAGCATTTT. Translation: CASSPGQGWQPQHF.

The chain links TRBV27 to TRBJ1-5; 7 bases line up with TRBD1. CDR1 and CDR2 (germline): MNHEY, SMNVEV (reference sequence). This CDR3 spans 16 amino acids. The ends lost 1 base at V and 2 bases at J; junction bases unmatched: 5. The CDR3 here is CASSLLAGGGNQPQHF. The CDR3 DNA reads TGTGCCAGCAGTTTATTAGCAGGGGGAGGCAATCAGCCCCAGCATTTT.

The V and J genes are TRBV19 and TRBJ1-1; TRBD1 matches at 7 bases. The CDR3 has 13 amino acids. CDR1 and CDR2 (germline): LNHDA, SQIVND (reference sequence). V lost 9 bases, J lost 4 bases, and 8 bases stayed unmatched. CDR3 coding DNA: TGTGCCAGCAGAAGGGGGCATGTCACTGAAGCTTTCTTT. Translating it yields CASRRGHVTEAFF.

The rearrangement links TRBV4-2 to TRBJ2-5, with a tentative D call TRBD2 (6 bases). The length of the CDR3 is 14 residues. From germline, CDR1 is LGHNA and CDR2 YNFKEQ. V was cut by 5 bases and J by 0 bases, with 10 bases left in between. The CDR3 sequence is CASSWVADQETQYF. In DNA, the CDR3 is TGTGCCAGCAGCTGGGTAGCGGACCAAGAGACCCAGTACTTC.

The rearrangement uses TRBV7-3 and TRBJ2-1, with 11 bases aligning to TRBD2. The CDR3 totals 16 residues. V shed 3 bases and J 6 bases; nucleotides not matched to a gene: 7. Germline V lookup: CDR1 SGHTA, CDR2 FQGTGA. The CDR3 spells CASSLGGTSGSNEQFF. CDR3 nucleotide sequence: TGTGCCAGCAGCTTGGGGGGGACTAGCGGCTCCAATGAGCAGTTCTTC. Full variable domain (remainder filled in from reference TRBV7-3 and TRBJ2-1): GAGVSQTPSNKVTEKGKYVELRCDPISGHTALYWYRQSLGQGPEFLIYFQGTGAADDSGLPNDRFFAVRPEGSVSTLKIQRTERGDSAVYLCASSLGGTSGSNEQFFGPGTRLTVL.

Worth noting for this clone: This specimen includes other DNA sequences encoding the same CDR3. V gene TRBV18 combines with J gene TRBJ2-3; 10 bases align to TRBD2. The CDR3 has 15 residues. J gave up 4 bases and V 0 bases, and 1 base lay outside the gene matches. The V gene's germline CDR1 is KGHSH and CDR2 LQKENI. The CDR3: CASSPPLAGADTQYF. The DNA of the CDR3 is TGTGCCAGCTCACCACCTCTAGCGGGAGCAGATACGCAGTATTTT.

This CDR3 reads CAWTDRGRDEKLFF. The CDR3 region has the DNA TGTGCCTGGACCGACAGGGGACGGGATGAAAAACTGTTTTTT. The chain recombines TRBV30 with TRBJ1-4; 8 nucleotides line up with TRBD1. The ends lost 4 bases at V and 6 bases at J; junction bases unmatched: 7. CDR3 length: 14 residues. Per germline, CDR1 GTSNPN and CDR2 SVGIG (reference sequence).

The V and J genes are TRBV6-5 and TRBJ2-7; 9 positions match TRBD1. Germline assignment: CDR1 MNHEY and CDR2 SVGAGI. The CDR3 spans 12 residues. J lost 5 bases, V lost 9 bases, and 5 bases had no gene match. CDR3 loop: CASTGGLNEQYF. For the CDR3, the DNA is TGTGCCAGTACAGGGGGCTTAAACGAGCAGTACTTC.

The CDR3 nucleotides read TGTGCCAGCAGTCCACAGGGGATCCCTGAAGCTTTCTTT. Its translation is CASSPQGIPEAFF. The rearrangement joins TRBV25-1 to TRBJ1-1; 7 bases agree with TRBD1. Germline V lookup: CDR1 MGHDK, CDR2 SYGVNS. Germline trimming cut 5 bases from V and 6 bases from J; bases unmatched to any gene: 6. This CDR3 has 13 amino acids.

V usage is TRBV4-1 and J usage is TRBJ2-7; weak D call: TRBD2 (8 bases). V was pared by 0 bases and J by 2 bases, with 20 bases between. Per germline, CDR1 MGHRA and CDR2 YSYEKL. The CDR3 extends over 18 amino acids. Here the CDR3 DNA reads TGCGCCAGCAGCCAAGAAGGGAGCGGGGGACAGATAACCTACGAGCAGTACTTC. Encoded protein: CASSQEGSGGQITYEQYF.

The chain links TRBV18 to TRBJ2-7; no firm D call. V lost 0 bases to trimming and J lost 7 bases, with 16 bases between them. From germline, CDR1 is KGHSH and CDR2 LQKENI. The CDR3 length is 15 residues. CDR3 nucleotide sequence: TGTGCCAGCTCACCACCGTACGATACTATTGGGGAGCAGTACTTC. Translation: CASSPPYDTIGEQYF.

The chain carries TRBV6-4 and TRBJ2-1, with TRBD2 matching over 12 bases. The CDR3 consists of 15 residues. Unmatched junction bases numbered 1, after V lost 4 bases and J lost 3 bases. The germline gives CDR1 MRHNA, CDR2 SNTAGT. Here the CDR3 DNA reads TGTGCCAGCAGTGCGACTAGCGGGAGCTACAATGAGCAGTTCTTC. Protein product: CASSATSGSYNEQFF.

This clone has a count of ten or more. The V gene is TRBV10-3, the J gene TRBJ1-2; 8 nucleotides match TRBD1. The CDR3 covers 13 residues. CDR1 ENHRY and CDR2 SYGVKD come from the germline V gene. Trimming took 4 bases from V and 6 from J; bases not matched to a gene: 4. CDR3 in DNA: TGTGCCATCAGTGTACAGGGGGATCATGGCTACACCTTC. This encodes CAISVQGDHGYTF.

The chain joins TRBV23-1 to TRBJ2-7, with TRBD2 identical over 9 bases. TRBV23-1 has ORF status, its function being uncertain. With V trimmed by 3 bases and J by 5 bases, 5 bases remained unmatched. The CDR3 has 14 residues. The CDR3 reads CASSQASGRNEQYF. The DNA of the CDR3 is TGCGCCAGCAGTCAGGCGAGCGGGAGGAACGAGCAGTACTTC.

CDR3 region: CASSFALAANTGELFF. CDR3 nucleotides: TGTGCCAGCAGCTTTGCTCTAGCGGCGAACACCGGGGAGCTGTTTTTT. The V call is TRBV7-9, the J call TRBJ2-2; 7 bases align to TRBD2. This CDR3 has 16 residues. V shed 3 bases, J shed 0 bases, and the junction held 4 bases outside the gene matches. Germline V gene sequence: CDR1 SEHNR, CDR2 FQNEAQ (reference sequence).

CDR3 DNA: TGTGCCAGCAGCACGGGACTCACAGATACGCAGTATTTT. The encoded protein is CASSTGLTDTQYF. The chain recombines TRBV13 with TRBJ2-3; possibly TRBD2 for D (6 bases). The ends were cut back, 5 bases at V and 2 bases at J, with 8 bases in the middle. This CDR3 has 13 amino acids. Germline lookup yields CDR1 PRHDT and CDR2 FYEKMQ (reference sequence).

This chain joins TRBV5-5 and TRBJ1-1, with a tentative D call TRBD1 (6 bases). The V end lost 3 bases, the J end lost 1 base, and 13 bases lay between the germline ends. Germline V gene data show CDR1 as SGHKS and CDR2 as YYEKEE (reference sequence). The length of the CDR3 is 15 residues. CDR3 nucleotide sequence: TGTGCCAGCAGCTCTGGACAGTTTACGAACACTGAAGCTTTCTTT. Encoded protein: CASSSGQFTNTEAFF.

As regards this clone: A much larger clonotype is one base distant, so this may be a read error. The V call is TRBV2, the J call TRBJ2-7; D unresolved. CDR1 SNHLY and CDR2 FYNNEI come from the germline V gene. CDR3 length: 11 residues. With 4 bases removed from V and 2 bases from J, the gap between germline ends came to 3 bases. The DNA for the CDR3 is TGTGCCAGCAGTGTAACCTACGAGCAGTACTTC. This encodes CASSVTYEQYF. The full variable domain, in which reference TRBV2 and TRBJ2-7 provide the parts outside the CDR3, is EPEVTQTPSHQVTQMGQEVILRCVPISNHLYFYWYRQILGQKVEFLVSFYNNEISEKSEIFDDQFSVERPDGSNFTLKIRSTKLEDSAMYFCASSVTYEQYFGPGTRLTVT.

CDR3 amino acids: CSVEAGLAGNTIYF. The CDR3 DNA follows: TGCAGCGTTGAGGCAGGGCTGGCTGGAAACACCATATATTTT. V and J are TRBV29-1 and TRBJ1-3; perhaps TRBD1 as D (5 bases). Germline V gene lookup returns CDR1 SQVTM and CDR2 ANQGSEA. The CDR3 length is 14 residues. V was clipped by 3 bases and J by 2 bases, with 11 bases between them.

The chain has TRBV5-5 and TRBJ1-3; unclear D gene. Trimming pared 4 bases from V and 5 bases from J, leaving 4 bases between. CDR1 SGHKS and CDR2 YYEKEE come from the germline V gene (reference sequence). The length of the CDR3 is 11 residues. The CDR3 spells CASSQRNTIYF. CDR3 DNA sequence: TGTGCCAGCAGCCAAAGAAACACCATATATTTT.

This chain's CDR3 is CAISAKRGSSYEQYF. The CDR3 DNA reads TGTGCCATCAGTGCCAAGCGCGGATCCTCCTACGAGCAGTACTTC. V and J are TRBV10-3 and TRBJ2-7; D unresolved. The CDR3 length is 15 residues. In germline, CDR1 is ENHRY, CDR2 SYGVKD. Trimming pared 4 bases from V and 0 bases from J, leaving 13 bases between.